This T cell receptor (beta chain) is from a study of radiotherapy plus CTLA-4 blockade in lung cancer. Findings of the study overall: Early blood T cell clone dynamics, with interferon-beta, were reported to best predict response.

The CDR3 spans 14 residues. V was trimmed by 0 bases and J by 7 bases, leaving 7 bases between them. Germline CDR1 reads LGHNA; CDR2 reads YSLEER. Participants had chemo-refractory metastatic non-small-cell lung cancer and were treated with focal radiation plus ipilimumab CTLA-4 blockade. In the case of this clone: Its specificity is not known.

Data came from immunoSEQ multiplex PCR; TCRdb stores just in-frame clones and leaves some out. The profile shows tens of thousands of clones, roughly 75% of them singletons. The receptor was isolated from a human donor with non-small cell lung cancer who had a complete response to radiotherapy plus ipilimumab. Sequences were derived from peripheral blood, sampled from a patient treated with radiotherapy plus ipilimumab. V usage is TRBV4-3 and J usage is TRBJ1-6; D is possibly TRBD1 (5 bases). CDR3 in amino acids: CASSQEGGNSPLHF. CDR3 nucleotide sequence: TGCGCCAGCAGCCAAGAGGGGGGAAATTCACCCCTCCACTTT.